One sample yielded the 28 T cell receptor beta chains listed below, sequenced in a study of response to subunit inactivated influenza vaccine. TCRdb processed the RT-PCR reads anew with MiXCR; each CDR3 protein has one entry. The data contain almost 250,000 distinct CDR3 sequences, 12% of them singletons. The sequencing used non-naive T cells sorted from PBMCs, collected around two weeks before vaccination. The receptors here all came from a man aged 50 to 60 who received an inactivated influenza vaccine.

The table lists this clonotype with many counts. The V call is TRBV20-1, the J call TRBJ1-1; 8 bases fit TRBD1. Germline CDR1 is DFQATT and CDR2 is SNEGSKA (reference sequence). The CDR3 is made up of 15 amino acids. The ends lost 4 bases at V and 3 bases at J; junction bases unmatched: 10. CDR3 sequence (DNA): TGCAGTGCTACCGGGACAGGACCGAAGGACACTGAAGCTTTCTTT. Translated: CSATGTGPKDTEAFF.

The chain couples TRBV7-6 to TRBJ2-1; D uncertain. The CDR3 runs to 15 residues. Trimming stripped 3 bases from V and 2 bases from J, with 11 bases between. Germline CDR1 reads SGHVS; CDR2 reads FNYEAQ. The CDR3 bases are TGTGCCAGCAGCTTTTCCGGAGAGGCCTACAATGAGCAGTTCTTC. The encoded protein is CASSFSGEAYNEQFF.

This clonotype was detected only a few times. J is TRBJ2-1 and V is TRBV24-1; tentative D call: TRBD2 (5 bases). CDR1 KGHDR and CDR2 SFDVKD come from the germline V gene. Trimming stripped 3 bases from V and 5 bases from J, with 7 bases between. The CDR3 sequence is 13 residues long. Here the CDR3 DNA reads TGTGCCACCAGTGATATACTAGACAATGAGCAGTTCTTC. Residues: CATSDILDNEQFF.

The table lists this clonotype with a few counts. The V call is TRBV7-8, the J call TRBJ2-5, with unresolved D. The CDR3 spans 15 residues. Trimming removed 5 bases at V and 0 bases at J, with 13 bases between. Germline V lookup: CDR1 SGHVS, CDR2 FQNEAQ. The CDR3 loop is CASSPRFPNQETQYF. In DNA, the CDR3 is TGTGCCAGCAGCCCCCGTTTCCCAAACCAAGAGACCCAGTACTTC. Using reference TRBV7-8 and TRBJ2-5 for the parts outside the CDR3, the full variable domain is GAGVSQSPRYKVAKRGQDVALRCDPISGHVSLFWYQQALGQGPEFLTYFQNEAQLDKSGLPSDRFFAERPEGSVSTLKIQRTQQEDSAVYLCASSPRFPNQETQYFGPGTRLLVL.

This clonotype showed up just a few times. This chain links TRBV3-1 with TRBJ2-1; 12 nucleotides match TRBD2. V shed 2 bases and J 3 bases; nucleotides not matched to a gene: 14. This CDR3 region has 20 residues. The germline gives CDR1 LGHDT, CDR2 YNNKEL (reference sequence). The CDR3 DNA reads as TGTGCCAGCAGCCAATCGTCCGGGACTAGCGGGTGGAGCATCTACAATGAGCAGTTCTTC. Amino acid sequence: CASSQSSGTSGWSIYNEQFF.

This clonotype appeared many times. The chain employs TRBV6-5 and TRBJ2-3, with 7 bases matching TRBD1. V gave up 2 bases and J gave up 3 bases; unmatched junction bases: 2. The CDR3 sequence is 14 residues long. In germline, CDR1 is MNHEY, CDR2 SVGAGI. This CDR3 is CASSYNRGTDTQYF. CDR3 in DNA: TGTGCCAGCAGTTACAACAGGGGAACAGATACGCAGTATTTT.

This clonotype was seen ten or more times. The rearrangement uses TRBV7-2 and TRBJ1-4; TRBD1 agrees at 8 bases. The CDR3 has 15 amino acids. Germline CDR1 is SGHTA and CDR2 is FQGNSA. With 4 bases clipped from V and 5 bases from J, the junction kept 6 bases outside the gene matches. The CDR3 loop reads CASSSPRGQNEKLFF. CDR3 sequence (DNA): TGTGCCAGCAGCTCCCCCAGGGGGCAGAATGAAAAACTGTTTTTT.

The V call is TRBV12-3 or TRBV12-4, the J call TRBJ2-2; TRBD1 matches at 7 bases. This CDR3 has 14 residues. J was trimmed by 6 bases and V by 6 bases; bases with no gene match: 7. CDR3 residues: CASRTGIRAGELFF. The CDR3 DNA reads TGTGCCAGCAGGACAGGGATCCGGGCCGGGGAGCTGTTTTTT.

This clonotype was recorded at least ten times. The chain has TRBV12-3 or TRBV12-4 and TRBJ2-5; 12 nucleotides match TRBD2. V lost 5 bases to trimming and J lost 5 bases; unmatched junction nucleotides: 9. CDR3 length: 16 amino acids. The CDR3 loop reads CASSPGASGGGETQYF. In nucleotides, the CDR3 is TGTGCCAGCAGTCCCGGGGCTAGCGGGGGGGGGGAGACCCAGTACTTC.

This clonotype came up a few times. The rearrangement joins TRBV11-2 to TRBJ2-7; D remains ambiguous. Germline CDR1 is SGHAT and CDR2 is FQNNGV. The V end lost 0 bases, the J end lost 4 bases, and 13 bases lay between the germline ends. The CDR3 length is 15 residues. In DNA form, the CDR3 reads TGTGCCAGCAGCTTAGACGTAGGGCAGTCGTACGAGCAGTACTTC. Amino acids: CASSLDVGQSYEQYF. Full variable domain (missing parts from reference TRBV11-2 and TRBJ2-7): EAGVAQSPRYKIIEKRQSVAFWCNPISGHATLYWYQQILGQGPKLLIQFQNNGVVDDSQLPKDRFSAERLKGVDSTLKIQPAKLEDSAVYLCASSLDVGQSYEQYFGPGTRLTVT.

This clonotype occurred a few times. The chain recombines TRBV11-2 with TRBJ2-1, with TRBD1 identical over 8 bases. J was trimmed by 7 bases and V by 1 base; bases with no gene match: 6. This CDR3 is 15 amino acids long. Germline V CDR1 and CDR2: SGHAT, FQNNGV. The CDR3 loop reads CASSLVRGHINEQFF. In DNA form, the CDR3 reads TGTGCCAGCAGCTTAGTCAGGGGGCATATAAATGAGCAGTTCTTC.

This clonotype has more than one count but fewer than ten. The chain has TRBV6-1 and TRBJ2-1; the D gene is possibly TRBD1 (6 bases). Germline assignment: CDR1 MNHNS and CDR2 SASEGT. This CDR3 has 15 residues. With 4 bases removed from V and 7 bases from J, the gap between germline ends came to 17 bases. CDR3 in DNA: TGTGCCAGCAGTGTGGACAGAGTAAGAACGAATGAGCAGTTCTTC. This gives the protein CASSVDRVRTNEQFF.

This clonotype was seen many times. V is TRBV20-1 and J is TRBJ1-1; TRBD1 might be the D (5 bases). Germline assignment: CDR1 DFQATT and CDR2 SNEGSKA (reference sequence). The CDR3 is 13 residues long. Trimming took 6 bases from V and 5 from J, leaving 16 bases between them. The CDR3 sequence is CSAWSQGRTEAFF. Here the CDR3 DNA reads TGCAGTGCCTGGAGCCAGGGACGGACTGAAGCTTTCTTT.

In this sample, this clonotype turned up many times. The chain recombines TRBV6-4 with TRBJ2-3; 7 bases are a match to TRBD2. Trimming took 8 bases from V and 2 from J; bases not matched to a gene: 4. This CDR3 is 13 amino acids long. CDR1 is MRHNA and CDR2 is SNTAGT in the germline V gene. The CDR3 bases are TGTGCCAGCGGAGCGGGGCACACAGATACGCAGTATTTT. It encodes CASGAGHTDTQYF.

The J gene is TRBJ1-6, the V gene TRBV12-3 or TRBV12-4, with D possibly TRBD1 on 5 matching bases. This CDR3 spans 15 amino acids. Trimming took 0 bases from V and 8 from J, leaving 11 bases between them. CDR3 nucleotides: TGTGCCAGCAGTTTAGCAGCAGGGAGGTATTCACCCCTCCACTTT. Translated: CASSLAAGRYSPLHF.

V and J are TRBV5-1 and TRBJ2-7; TRBD1 matches 9 bases. Germline-derived CDR1 and CDR2 are SGHRS and YFSETQ. The V segment lost 4 bases and the J segment 5 bases; nucleotides outside the gene matches: 4. The length of the CDR3 is 13 residues. CDR3 amino acids: CASSRQGGHEQYF. CDR3 nucleotide sequence: TGCGCCAGCAGCCGACAGGGGGGACACGAGCAGTACTTC.

The chain recombines TRBV4-2 with TRBJ2-3; a possible D gene is TRBD2 (5 bases). The germline V and J ends were trimmed by 0 bases and 6 bases, with 19 bases remaining between them. Germline V gene sequence: CDR1 LGHNA, CDR2 YNFKEQ. The CDR3 is made up of 17 amino acids. The CDR3, as DNA: TGTGCCAGCAGCCAAGATGTTGAGGCGGGTCCGCGGGATACGCAGTATTTT. Encoded protein: CASSQDVEAGPRDTQYF.

This clonotype was observed a handful of times. The chain carries TRBV7-9 and TRBJ1-2; 7 bases fit TRBD1. CDR1 and CDR2 (germline): SEHNR, FQNEAQ (reference sequence). The CDR3 loop spans 15 amino acids. J was trimmed by 6 bases and V by 1 base; bases with no gene match: 8. Here the CDR3 DNA reads TGTGCCAGCAGCTTAGAGGACTCCAGGGGGAATGGCTACACCTTC. Its translation is CASSLEDSRGNGYTF.

The genes are TRBV18 and TRBJ2-6; D is uncertain. Between the trimmed V and J ends, which lost 0 bases and 5 bases, there was a span of 8 bases. This CDR3 has 15 residues. The germline V gene encodes CDR1 KGHSH and CDR2 LQKENI. CDR3 region: CASSPPGTRANVLTF. The DNA for the CDR3 is TGTGCCAGCTCACCACCGGGCACCAGGGCCAACGTCCTGACTTTC.

This clonotype was counted at least ten times. The J gene is TRBJ2-3, the V gene TRBV12-3 or TRBV12-4; D is unresolved. V shed 5 bases and J shed 1 base, with 1 base lying between them. CDR3 length: 11 residues. CDR3 DNA sequence: TGTGCCAGCAGTCGCACAGATACGCAGTATTTT. This gives the protein CASSRTDTQYF.

The chain has TRBV6-1 and TRBJ1-5; perhaps TRBD1 as D (6 bases). V shed 4 bases and J shed 0 bases, with 22 bases lying between them. Per germline, CDR1 MNHNS and CDR2 SASEGT. The CDR3 is made up of 19 amino acids. The CDR3 DNA reads as TGTGCCAGCAGTGCAACCTGGGCCGAACAGGGATATAGCAATCAGCCCCAGCATTTT. This codes for CASSATWAEQGYSNQPQHF.

This clonotype came up a few times. The chain employs TRBV27 and TRBJ2-1; 7 bases are a match to TRBD1. This CDR3 is built from 16 residues. The V gene end was trimmed by 1 base and the J gene end by 4 bases; junction bases not matched to a gene: 7. The germline V gene has CDR1 MNHEY and CDR2 SMNVEV (reference sequence). CDR3 in amino acids: CASSLLQGRGYNEQFF. Here the CDR3 DNA reads TGTGCCAGCAGTTTATTACAGGGGCGCGGATACAATGAGCAGTTCTTC.

Details on this clonotype: Its ends do not fully match the called genes, so a read error is possible. This CDR3 is CASSAGQSYEQYF. In DNA form, the CDR3 reads TGTGCTAGCAGCGCGGGACAGTCCTACGAGCAGTACTTC. The chain links TRBV7-7 to TRBJ2-7, with D possibly being TRBD1 (7 bases). The CDR3 consists of 13 residues. Germline V gives CDR1 SSHAT, CDR2 FNYEAQ (reference sequence).

This chain's CDR3 is CASGRRTDTQYF. The DNA of the CDR3 is TGTGCCAGCGGACGGCGCACAGATACGCAGTATTTT. The chain is built from TRBV2 and TRBJ2-3; D ambiguous. The V end was cut by 8 bases, the J end by 1 base, with 7 bases between. Germline-derived CDR1 and CDR2 are SNHLY and FYNNEI. This CDR3 comprises 12 residues.

This clonotype has a handful of counts. This chain links TRBV6-1 with TRBJ2-7, with D perhaps TRBD1 (6 bases). Trimming removed 5 bases at V and 6 bases at J, with 17 bases between. CDR1 and CDR2 (germline): MNHNS, SASEGT. This CDR3 has 14 residues. The CDR3 spells CASSLSLQGVEQYF. CDR3 DNA sequence: TGTGCCAGCAGTCTCAGTTTACAGGGAGTCGAGCAGTACTTC.

The gene calls are TRBV4-3 and TRBJ1-6; D uncertain. The V end was cut by 2 bases, the J end by 1 base, with 6 bases between. The CDR3 is made up of 15 amino acids. Germline CDR1 reads LGHNA; CDR2 reads YSLEER. The CDR3 here is CASSQHLSYNSPLHF. The CDR3, as DNA: TGCGCCAGCAGCCAACACCTGTCCTATAATTCACCCCTCCACTTT.

This clonotype was seen more than once but under ten times. This chain joins TRBV24-1 and TRBJ2-2, with D perhaps TRBD1 (5 bases). With 5 bases removed from V and 3 bases from J, the gap between germline ends came to 18 bases. Germline V gene data show CDR1 as KGHDR and CDR2 as SFDVKD. CDR3 length: 17 residues. DNA for the CDR3: TGTGCCACCAGTGGGGGAAGGCGCCAGGGTGACACCGGGGAGCTGTTTTTT. Amino acids: CATSGGRRQGDTGELFF.

As concerns this clonotype: Here the CDR3 omits its conserved ending phenylalanine or tryptophan, so a read error is the likely source. The rearrangement joins TRBV24-1 to TRBJ2-1; the match to TRBD1 covers 8 bases. Germline V gene lookup returns CDR1 KGHDR and CDR2 SFDVKD. Trimming removed 3 bases from V and 5 bases from J; junction bases left unmatched: 5. CDR3 size: 15 residues. Here the CDR3 reads CATSDRTGWDNEQFI. CDR3 nucleotides: TGTGCCACCAGTGATCGGACAGGGTGGGACAATGAGCAGTTCATC.